These 23 T cell receptor beta chains share one sample of origin, sequenced in a study of beta chain features in type 1 diabetes. Study-wide results and limits: In all four CD4+ subsets, TCRB CDR3 length was significantly, moderately reduced in type 1 diabetes.

Expressed TCRB transcripts were sequenced because the entire RNA isolate underwent reverse transcription. The protocol was immunoSEQ multiplex PCR, while the TCRdb copy is restricted to in-frame clones and leaves out a portion. Of some 370,000 clones in the sample, 9.5% to 10% were seen once. These receptors have no known antigen. The source material was central memory CD4+ T cells from blood. These receptors all come from a man in his thirties or forties with type 1 diabetes.

A few counts support this clone. J is TRBJ2-1 and V is TRBV7-6; TRBD1 aligns across 10 bases. The junction had 11 bases not matched to a gene; V was cut back by 6 bases and J by 6 bases. Germline-derived CDR1 and CDR2 are SGHVS and FNYEAQ. The CDR3 is 16 residues long. CDR3 region: CASSSVRDRGVNEQFF. The CDR3 bases are TGTGCCAGCAGTTCAGTCCGGGACAGGGGTGTCAATGAGCAGTTCTTC.

The CDR3 DNA reads TGTGCCAGCAGCTTAGGACCCAGGACTAGCGGAACTAGTGAGACCCAGTACTTC. As protein: CASSLGPRTSGTSETQYF. This chain joins TRBV5-4 and TRBJ2-5; TRBD2 agrees at 10 bases. Germline lookup yields CDR1 SGHNT and CDR2 YYREEE (reference sequence). The CDR3 totals 18 residues. V trimming: 2 bases; J trimming: 5 bases; junction bases outside the gene matches: 15.

This sequence joins TRBV15 and TRBJ1-2, with TRBD1 matching 11 bases. J gave up 7 bases and V 1 base, and 5 bases lay outside the gene matches. CDR1 LNHNV and CDR2 YYDKDF come from the germline V gene (reference sequence). The CDR3 runs to 15 residues. The CDR3 spells CATSRAGQGAFGYTF. In DNA, the CDR3 is TGTGCCACCAGCAGAGCCGGACAGGGGGCTTTTGGCTACACCTTC.

This clone has only a few counts. The J gene is TRBJ2-1, the V gene TRBV7-9; D not resolved. Trimming removed 1 base at V and 7 bases at J, with 11 bases between. The CDR3 runs to 14 residues. The germline V gene encodes CDR1 SEHNR and CDR2 FQNEAQ (reference sequence). CDR3 protein: CASSLEATSNEQFF. CDR3 nucleotide sequence: TGTGCCAGCAGCTTAGAAGCCACGTCTAATGAGCAGTTCTTC.

This chain connects TRBV5-1 to TRBJ1-1; D remains ambiguous. In germline, CDR1 is SGHRS, CDR2 YFSETQ. Trimming shortened V by 3 bases and J by 11 bases, and 23 bases separated the two germline ends. The CDR3 totals 15 residues. The CDR3 loop reads CASSSGHVRGEWAFF. The CDR3 DNA reads as TGCGCCAGCAGCTCGGGCCACGTGCGCGGGGAGTGGGCTTTCTTT.

Written as DNA, the CDR3 is TGTGCCAGCAGGCTACGGGACGGTTCCTACGAGCAGTACTTC. It is translated as CASRLRDGSYEQYF. The V and J genes are TRBV10-3 and TRBJ2-7, with D tentatively TRBD1 or TRBD2 (5 bases each). The CDR3 contains 14 residues. Germline V CDR1 and CDR2: ENHRY, SYGVKD. Between the trimmed V and J ends, which lost 10 bases and 1 base, there was a span of 17 bases.

CDR3 sequence reads: CASSASGLGTGANVLTF. DNA for the CDR3: TGTGCCAGCAGTGCCTCCGGGCTAGGAACTGGGGCCAACGTCCTGACTTTC. This sequence joins TRBV6-4 and TRBJ2-6; D is ambiguous. V was cut by 4 bases and J by 2 bases, with 15 bases left in between. CDR3 length: 17 residues. Germline V gene lookup returns CDR1 MRHNA and CDR2 SNTAGT.

The rearrangement uses TRBV18 and TRBJ2-5; D is ambiguous. Germline CDR1 KGHSH, CDR2 LQKENI. Deletions cut 2 bases from V and 2 bases from J, with 6 bases between. The CDR3 has 13 amino acids. Here the CDR3 DNA reads TGTGCCAGCTCACCAGACGGTCAAGAGACCCAGTACTTC. It encodes CASSPDGQETQYF.

This clone was recorded a few times. The chain uses TRBV7-2 and TRBJ2-7; tentative D call: TRBD1 (5 bases). The CDR3 runs 12 residues. Germline V gene sequence: CDR1 SGHTA, CDR2 FQGNSA. Deletions cut 0 bases from V and 7 bases from J, with 7 bases between. The CDR3 DNA is TGTGCCAGCAGCTTAGCTACAGGAGAGCAGTACTTC. This translates into CASSLATGEQYF.

This clone was detected a few times. The chain is built from TRBV7-2 and TRBJ2-2; TRBD2 aligns across 7 bases. The V gene's germline CDR1 is SGHTA and CDR2 FQGNSA. CDR3 length: 15 residues. J lost 2 bases, V lost 4 bases, and 4 bases had no gene match. The CDR3: CASSWAGVNTGELFF. The CDR3 region has the DNA TGTGCCAGCAGCTGGGCGGGGGTTAACACCGGGGAGCTGTTTTTT.

The chain recombines TRBV6-1 with TRBJ2-3; TRBD1 is a possible D gene (8 bases). V dropped 7 bases and J dropped 3 bases, with 14 bases sitting between them. CDR3 length equals 14 residues. Germline V gives CDR1 MNHNS, CDR2 SASEGT. CDR3 region: CASIDRGLTDTQYF. CDR3 bases: TGTGCCAGCATTGACAGGGGACTAACAGATACGCAGTATTTT.

The V call is TRBV7-9, the J call TRBJ2-1, with D unresolved. Germline V CDR1 and CDR2: SEHNR, FQNEAQ (reference sequence). CDR3 length equals 13 residues. Trimming stripped 4 bases from V and 4 bases from J, with 8 bases between. The CDR3 spells CASSSIKYNEQFF. CDR3 in DNA: TGTGCCAGCAGCTCGATCAAATACAATGAGCAGTTCTTC.

The sample holds a few counts of this clone. This chain uses TRBV14 with TRBJ2-1; D gene uncertain. Trimming removed 1 base at V and 8 bases at J, with 15 bases between. Germline V lookup: CDR1 SGHDN, CDR2 FVKESK. The CDR3 has 15 amino acids. Here the CDR3 DNA reads TGTGCCAGCAGCCAAGGGCCCCGCATTGGGGATGAGCAGTTCTTC. It encodes CASSQGPRIGDEQFF.

The gene calls are TRBV4-2 and TRBJ2-1, with 9 bases matching TRBD1. The CDR3 sequence is 17 residues long. V lost 3 bases and J lost 6; bases outside the gene matches: 12. Germline loops: CDR1 LGHNA, CDR2 YNFKEQ. This CDR3 is CASSHHALQGAINEQFF. The CDR3 DNA reads as TGTGCCAGCAGCCACCATGCCCTACAGGGGGCGATCAATGAGCAGTTCTTC.

V gene TRBV28 combines with J gene TRBJ1-2; the D is unclear. CDR1 and CDR2 (germline): MDHEN, SYDVKM. This CDR3 region has 12 residues. The V and J ends lost 2 bases and 3 bases respectively, with 4 bases between them. CDR3 region: CASSLVDYGYTF. CDR3 DNA: TGTGCCAGCAGTTTAGTGGACTATGGCTACACCTTC.

This clone was counted between two and nine times. CDR3 sequence (DNA): TGTGCCAGCAGCCCGGACAGGGGAAGTCAGCCCCAGCATTTT. This sequence encodes CASSPDRGSQPQHF. The chain employs TRBV5-4 and TRBJ1-5, with 9 nucleotides matching TRBD1. CDR3 length equals 14 residues. V lost 4 bases and J lost 6; bases outside the gene matches: 5. The germline CDR1 and CDR2 sequences are SGHNT and YYREEE (reference sequence).

This clone was counted a few times. The rearrangement links TRBV5-4 to TRBJ2-3; unclear D gene. V was clipped by 8 bases and J by 0 bases, with 10 bases between them. This CDR3 contains 13 residues. The germline V gene encodes CDR1 SGHNT and CDR2 YYREEE (reference sequence). CDR3 loop: CASYTSSTDTQYF. Here the CDR3 DNA reads TGTGCCAGTTATACTTCTAGCACAGATACGCAGTATTTT.

This chain joins TRBV7-2 and TRBJ1-6; 8 positions match TRBD1. Germline V CDR1 and CDR2: SGHTA, FQGNSA. The CDR3 contains 14 residues. The V segment lost 7 bases and the J segment 10 bases; nucleotides outside the gene matches: 9. CDR3: CASTIGQGQSPLHF. The CDR3 DNA reads TGTGCCAGCACTATAGGACAGGGACAATCACCCCTCCACTTT.

The chain links TRBV19 to TRBJ1-5; no reliable D call. Germline V gene sequence: CDR1 LNHDA, CDR2 SQIVND (reference sequence). Trimming shortened V by 6 bases and J by 0 bases, and 9 bases separated the two germline ends. The CDR3 sequence is 14 residues long. CDR3 in amino acids: CASRSDYSNQPQHF. The DNA for the CDR3 is TGTGCCAGTAGGTCGGACTATAGCAATCAGCCCCAGCATTTT.

Many counts were recorded for this clone. The rearrangement joins TRBV19 to TRBJ2-3, with D possibly being TRBD2 (6 bases). CDR1 and CDR2 (germline): LNHDA, SQIVND (reference sequence). CDR3 length equals 15 residues. Trimming removed 5 bases at V and 3 bases at J, with 15 bases between. The CDR3 DNA reads TGTGCCAGTAGTCCTCCGGGAGCGGTAACAGATACGCAGTATTTT. Its protein product is CASSPPGAVTDTQYF. The full variable domain, completed using reference TRBV19 and TRBJ2-3, is DGGITQSPKYLFRKEGQNVTLSCEQNLNHDAMYWYRQDPGQGLRLIYYSQIVNDFQKGDIAEGYSVSREKKESFPLTVTSAQKNPTAFYLCASSPPGAVTDTQYFGPGTRLTVL.

V and J are TRBV7-2 and TRBJ2-2; unclear D gene. Germline CDR1 is SGHTA and CDR2 is FQGNSA. CDR3 length equals 14 residues. Trimming took off 3 bases at V and 8 bases at J, with 13 bases between the two ends. CDR3 region: CASSFDQTPGELFF. Here the CDR3 DNA reads TGTGCCAGCAGCTTTGACCAGACCCCGGGGGAGCTGTTTTTT. Looking up the rest from reference TRBV7-2 and TRBJ2-2 gives the full variable domain: GAGVSQSPSNKVTEKGKDVELRCDPISGHTALYWYRQSLGQGLEFLIYFQGNSAPDKSGLPSDRFSAERTGGSVSTLTIQRTQQEDSAVYLCASSFDQTPGELFFGEGSRLTVL.

Ten or more counts support this clone. V and J are TRBV2 and TRBJ2-7; no reliable D call. CDR3 length: 13 residues. The germline V and J ends were trimmed by 8 bases and 0 bases, with 11 bases remaining between them. Germline CDR1 and CDR2: SNHLY and FYNNEI. Here the CDR3 reads CASETLFSYEQYF. CDR3 bases: TGTGCCAGCGAAACCCTTTTCTCCTACGAGCAGTACTTC.

This clone appeared a few times. The chain employs TRBV18 and TRBJ2-1; the match to TRBD1 covers 7 bases. There are 15 residues in the CDR3. The germline V gene encodes CDR1 KGHSH and CDR2 LQKENI. J was trimmed by 8 bases and V by 1 base; bases with no gene match: 8. Written as DNA, the CDR3 is TGTGCCAGCTCACCACGGGCAGGGGGAAGGGATGAGCAGTTCTTC. Its translation: CASSPRAGGRDEQFF.